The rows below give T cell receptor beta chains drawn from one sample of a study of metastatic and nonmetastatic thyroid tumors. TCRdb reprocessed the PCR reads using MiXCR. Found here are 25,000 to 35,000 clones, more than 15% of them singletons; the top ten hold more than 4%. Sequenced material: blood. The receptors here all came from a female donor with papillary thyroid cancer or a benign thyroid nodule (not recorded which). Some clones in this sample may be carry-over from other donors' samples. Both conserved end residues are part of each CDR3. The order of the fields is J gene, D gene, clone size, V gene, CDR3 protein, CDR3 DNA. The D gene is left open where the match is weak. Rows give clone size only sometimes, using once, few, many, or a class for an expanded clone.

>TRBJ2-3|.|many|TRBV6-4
CASSDVAFTDTQYF
TGTGCCAGCAGTGACGTTGCCTTCACAGATACGCAGTATTTT
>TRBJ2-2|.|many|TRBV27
CASHQLGELFF
TGTGCCAGCCACCAATTAGGGGAGCTGTTTTTT
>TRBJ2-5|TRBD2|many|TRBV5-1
CASSPGTSKETQYF
TGCGCCAGCAGCCCGGGGACTAGTAAAGAGACCCAGTACTTC
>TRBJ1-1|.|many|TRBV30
CAWSVTVTEAFF
TGTGCCTGGAGTGTGACCGTCACTGAAGCTTTCTTT
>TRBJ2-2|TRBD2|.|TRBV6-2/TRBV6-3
CASSYSIGRSTGELFF
TGTGCCAGCAGTTACTCTATCGGGAGGTCCACCGGGGAGCTGTTTTTT
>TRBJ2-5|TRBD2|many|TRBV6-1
CASNARGGETQYF
TGTGCCAGCAACGCGCGGGGGGGGGAGACCCAGTACTTC
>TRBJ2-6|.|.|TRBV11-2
CASIFRVSSQSGANVLTF
TGTGCCAGCATCTTTAGGGTGTCTAGCCAGTCTGGGGCCAACGTCCTGACTTTC
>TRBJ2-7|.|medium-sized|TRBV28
CASSSHLLTAQEQYF
TGTGCCAGCAGTTCCCACCTCCTGACTGCGCAAGAGCAGTACTTC
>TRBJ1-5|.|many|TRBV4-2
CASSQVEQSNQPQHF
TGTGCCAGCAGCCAAGTTGAACAGAGCAATCAGCCCCAGCATTTT
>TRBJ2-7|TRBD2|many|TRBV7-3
CASSFGTSGYEQYF
TGTGCCAGCAGCTTCGGGACTAGCGGATACGAGCAGTACTTC
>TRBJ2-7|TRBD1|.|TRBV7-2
CASRQQGEDNEQYF
TGTGCCAGTAGGCAACAGGGGGAGGACAACGAGCAGTACTTC
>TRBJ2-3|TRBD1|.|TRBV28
CASIRTGVTDTQYF
TGTGCCAGCATCAGGACAGGGGTGACAGATACGCAGTATTTT
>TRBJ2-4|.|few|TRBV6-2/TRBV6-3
CASSPLGGGDIEYF
TGTGCCAGCAGCCCACTAGGGGGAGGGGACATTGAGTACTTC
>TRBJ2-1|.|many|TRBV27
CASSYYLYNEQFF
TGTGCCAGCAGTTACTATCTTTACAATGAGCAGTTCTTC
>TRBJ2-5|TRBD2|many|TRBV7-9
CASSPSGGETQYF
TGTGCCAGCAGCCCAAGCGGGGGGGAGACCCAGTACTTC
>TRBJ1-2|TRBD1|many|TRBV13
CASRNQQGAENYGYTF
TGTGCCAGCAGAAACCAACAGGGGGCGGAGAACTATGGCTACACCTTC
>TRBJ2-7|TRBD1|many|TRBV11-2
CASSLAEGQVYEQYF
TGTGCCAGCAGCTTAGCCGAAGGACAGGTTTACGAGCAGTACTTC
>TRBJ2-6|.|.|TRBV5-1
CASGGSLGANVLTF
TGCGCCAGCGGGGGATCGCTGGGGGCCAACGTCCTGACTTTC
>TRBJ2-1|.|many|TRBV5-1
CASSWDGPNEQFF
TGCGCCAGCAGCTGGGACGGCCCAAATGAGCAGTTCTTC
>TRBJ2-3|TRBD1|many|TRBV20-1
CSALDRDRVFADTQYF
TGCAGTGCTCTAGACCGGGACAGGGTTTTTGCAGATACGCAGTATTTT
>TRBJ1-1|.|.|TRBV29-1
CSVYNGGEAFF
TGCAGCGTTTACAACGGGGGTGAAGCTTTCTTT
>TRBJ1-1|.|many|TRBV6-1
CASASLNTEASF
TGTGCCAGCGCGTCCTTGAACACTGAAGCTTCCTTT
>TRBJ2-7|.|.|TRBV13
CASSLFTGTGEQYF
TGTGCCAGCAGCTTATTCACAGGGACGGGCGAGCAGTACTTC
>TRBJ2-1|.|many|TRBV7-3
CASSLGAGSYNEQFF
TGTGCCAGCAGCCTCGGGGCGGGGTCCTACAATGAGCAGTTCTTC
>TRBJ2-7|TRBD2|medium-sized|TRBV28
CASRSSGKDYEQYF
TGTGCCAGCAGATCTAGCGGGAAGGACTACGAGCAGTACTTC
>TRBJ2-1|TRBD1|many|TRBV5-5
CASSLGQGAGEQFF
TGTGCCAGCAGCTTAGGACAGGGTGCGGGTGAGCAGTTCTTC
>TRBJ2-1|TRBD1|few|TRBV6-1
CASRGTGGVYNEQFF
TGTGCCAGCAGGGGGACAGGGGGGGTCTACAATGAGCAGTTCTTC
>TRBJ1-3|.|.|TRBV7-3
CSSKHSSGNTIYF
TGTTCCAGCAAACACTCCTCTGGGAACACCATATATTTT
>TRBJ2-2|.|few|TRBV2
CASKKDGSVTGELFF
TGTGCCAGCAAGAAGGACGGGTCCGTCACCGGGGAGCTGTTTTTT
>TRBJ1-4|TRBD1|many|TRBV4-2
CASSPETGTGFEKLFF
TGTGCCAGCAGCCCTGAAACCGGGACAGGGTTTGAAAAACTGTTTTTT
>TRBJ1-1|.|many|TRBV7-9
CASSLGDGEAFF
TGTGCCAGCAGCTTGGGGGACGGTGAAGCTTTCTTT
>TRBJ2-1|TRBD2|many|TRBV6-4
CASSDSIESGGVSEQFF
TGTGCCAGCAGTGACTCGATTGAGAGCGGGGGGGTCTCTGAGCAGTTCTTC
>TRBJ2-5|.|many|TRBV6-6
CASSYSGEGETQYF
TGTGCCAGCAGTTATTCGGGAGAGGGAGAGACCCAGTACTTC
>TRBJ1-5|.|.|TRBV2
CASALGWRQPQHF
TGTGCCAGCGCCCTTGGTTGGCGTCAGCCCCAGCATTTT
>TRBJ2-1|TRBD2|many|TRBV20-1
CSAAGAEGEQFF
TGCAGTGCCGCGGGAGCTGAGGGTGAGCAGTTCTTC
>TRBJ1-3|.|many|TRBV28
CASSTGTGNTIYF
TGTGCCAGCAGCACAGGGACTGGAAACACCATATATTTT
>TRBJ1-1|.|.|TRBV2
CASIRGNTEAFF
TGTGCCAGCATAAGGGGGAACACCGAAGCTTTCTTT
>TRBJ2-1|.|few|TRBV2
CASRGGELGGNEQFF
TGTGCCAGCCGGGGTGGGGAACTGGGGGGCAATGAGCAGTTCTTC
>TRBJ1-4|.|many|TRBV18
CASSPSFLLGEKLFF
TGTGCCAGCTCACCAAGTTTTCTCCTGGGAGAAAAACTGTTTTTT
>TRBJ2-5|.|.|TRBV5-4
CASSLERGGGENQYF
TGTGCCAGCAGCTTAGAACGGGGTGGCGGGGAAAACCAGTACTTC
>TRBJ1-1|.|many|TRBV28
CASSTGFVTEAFF
TGTGCCAGCAGTACAGGGTTCGTCACTGAAGCTTTCTTT
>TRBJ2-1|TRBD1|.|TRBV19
CASSLIPGQNREQFF
TGTGCCAGTAGCCTAATCCCGGGACAGAATAGGGAGCAGTTCTTC
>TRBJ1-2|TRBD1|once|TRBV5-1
CASIPGQGIYGYTF
TGCGCCAGCATCCCTGGACAGGGAATCTATGGCTACACCTTC
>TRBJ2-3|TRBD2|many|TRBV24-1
CATSAYSGGAPDTQYF
TGTGCCACCAGTGCGTATAGCGGGGGGGCCCCAGATACGCAGTATTTT
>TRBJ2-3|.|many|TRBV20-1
CSAGGGRGDTQYF
TGCAGTGCTGGGGGGGGCAGGGGAGATACGCAGTATTTT
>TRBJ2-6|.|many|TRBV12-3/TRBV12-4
CASSFFTGANVLTF
TGTGCCAGCAGTTTTTTTACTGGGGCCAACGTCCTGACTTTC
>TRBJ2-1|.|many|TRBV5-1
CASSLEGDEQFF
TGCGCCAGCAGCTTGGAAGGGGATGAGCAGTTCTTC
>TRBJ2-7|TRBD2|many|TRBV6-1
CASSEESSGPYEQYF
TGTGCCAGCAGTGAAGAGTCTAGCGGACCCTACGAGCAGTACTTC
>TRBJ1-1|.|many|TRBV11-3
CASSLVPDSTEAFF
TGTGCCAGCAGCTTAGTTCCGGATTCAACTGAAGCTTTCTTT